This T cell receptor beta chain is drawn from a study of control samples from healthy donors and cancer patients. CDR3 length: 14 amino acids. The ends were cut back, 1 base at V and 6 bases at J, with 13 bases in the middle. The germline CDR1 and CDR2 sequences are SGHRS and YFSETQ. Using immunoSEQ multiplex PCR, the repertoire was profiled, and TCRdb retains in-frame clones only, with some absent. The repertoire includes about 26,000 clones, 85% of them detected once, and around 7.1% sits in the top ten. This sequence joins TRBV5-1 and TRBJ1-1; D gene unclear. Sequencing was performed on PBMCs. This sequence was found in an older woman with head and neck cancer. CDR3 loop: CASSLYRGNAEAFF. In nucleotides, the CDR3 is TGCGCCAGCAGCTTGTATCGGGGAAACGCTGAAGCTTTCTTT.